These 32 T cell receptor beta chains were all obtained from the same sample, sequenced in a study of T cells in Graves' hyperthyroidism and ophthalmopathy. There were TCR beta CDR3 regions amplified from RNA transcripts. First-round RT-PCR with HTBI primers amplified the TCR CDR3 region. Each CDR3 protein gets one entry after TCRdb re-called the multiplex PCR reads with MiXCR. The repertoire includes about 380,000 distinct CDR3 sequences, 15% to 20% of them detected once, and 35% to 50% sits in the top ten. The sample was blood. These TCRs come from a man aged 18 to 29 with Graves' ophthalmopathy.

CDR3 DNA sequence: TGTGCCAGCAGCGAAACCGGGACTAGCGGGGGGGCCGTCGAGACCCAGTACTTC. This codes for CASSETGTSGGAVETQYF. This rearrangement joins TRBV12-3 or TRBV12-4 to TRBJ2-5; TRBD2 matches at 16 bases. Trimming at V came to 6 bases and at J to 5 bases, leaving 12 bases not matched to a gene. This CDR3 is built from 18 residues.

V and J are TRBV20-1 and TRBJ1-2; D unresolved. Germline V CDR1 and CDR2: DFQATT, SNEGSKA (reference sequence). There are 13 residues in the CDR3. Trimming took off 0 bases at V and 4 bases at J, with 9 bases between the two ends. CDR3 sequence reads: CSARDRTAYGYTF. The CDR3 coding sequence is TGCAGTGCTAGAGATCGAACAGCCTATGGCTACACCTTC.

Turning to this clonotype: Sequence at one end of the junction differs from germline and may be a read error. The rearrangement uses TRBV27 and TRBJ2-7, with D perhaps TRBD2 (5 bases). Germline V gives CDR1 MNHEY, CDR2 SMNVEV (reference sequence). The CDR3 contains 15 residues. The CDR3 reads CASSLTAGISYEQCF. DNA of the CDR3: TGTGCCAGCAGTTTAACCGCCGGGATTAGCTACGAGCAGTGCTTC.

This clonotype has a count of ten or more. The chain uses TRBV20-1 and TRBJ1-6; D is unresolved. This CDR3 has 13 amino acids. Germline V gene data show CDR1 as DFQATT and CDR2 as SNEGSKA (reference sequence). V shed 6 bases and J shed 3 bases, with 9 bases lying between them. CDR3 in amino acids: CSAGPLYNSPLHF. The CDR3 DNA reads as TGCAGTGCAGGCCCCCTCTATAATTCACCCCTCCACTTT.

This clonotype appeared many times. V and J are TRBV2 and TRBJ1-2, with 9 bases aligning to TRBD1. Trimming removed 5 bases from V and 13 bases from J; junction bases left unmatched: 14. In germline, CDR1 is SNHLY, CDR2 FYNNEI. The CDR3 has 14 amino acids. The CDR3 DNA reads TGTGCCAGCAGTTCCGGGACAGGGAAAAGGCTGGTCACCTTC. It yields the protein CASSSGTGKRLVTF.

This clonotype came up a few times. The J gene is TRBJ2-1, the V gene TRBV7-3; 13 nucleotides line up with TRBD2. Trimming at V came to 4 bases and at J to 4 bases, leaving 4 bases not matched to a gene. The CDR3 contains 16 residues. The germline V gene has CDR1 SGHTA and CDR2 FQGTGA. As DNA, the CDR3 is TGTGCCAGCAGCTCCGTGGGACTAGCGGGATACAATGAGCAGTTCTTC. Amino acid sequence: CASSSVGLAGYNEQFF.

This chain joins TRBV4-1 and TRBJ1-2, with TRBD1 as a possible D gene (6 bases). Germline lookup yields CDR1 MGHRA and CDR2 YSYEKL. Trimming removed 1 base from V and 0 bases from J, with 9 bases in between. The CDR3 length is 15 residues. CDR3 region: CASSQVQGANYGYTF. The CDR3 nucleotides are TGCGCCAGCAGCCAAGTACAGGGAGCTAACTATGGCTACACCTTC.

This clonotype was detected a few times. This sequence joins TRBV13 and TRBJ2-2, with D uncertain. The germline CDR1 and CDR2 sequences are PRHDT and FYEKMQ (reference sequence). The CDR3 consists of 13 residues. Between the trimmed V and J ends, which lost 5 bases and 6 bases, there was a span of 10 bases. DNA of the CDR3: TGTGCCAGCAGCCCCCGGACGGCCGGGGAGCTGTTTTTT. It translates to CASSPRTAGELFF.

In nucleotides, the CDR3 is TGTGCCAGCAGTACCGAAGACAGGGCGGAGACCCAGTACTTC. This encodes CASSTEDRAETQYF. The chain employs TRBV6-1 and TRBJ2-5, with 7 bases lining up with TRBD1. The germline V gene encodes CDR1 MNHNS and CDR2 SASEGT. The CDR3 has 14 residues. V shed 5 bases and J 5 bases; nucleotides not matched to a gene: 8.

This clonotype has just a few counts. The CDR3 is CASSVGGIGYTF. The CDR3 coding sequence is TGTGCCAGCAGCGTAGGGGGGATTGGCTACACCTTC. V gene TRBV9 combines with J gene TRBJ1-2; weak D call: TRBD1 (5 bases). Germline lookup yields CDR1 SGDLS and CDR2 YYNGEE. CDR3 length: 12 residues. The V and J ends lost 0 bases and 7 bases respectively, with 7 bases between them.

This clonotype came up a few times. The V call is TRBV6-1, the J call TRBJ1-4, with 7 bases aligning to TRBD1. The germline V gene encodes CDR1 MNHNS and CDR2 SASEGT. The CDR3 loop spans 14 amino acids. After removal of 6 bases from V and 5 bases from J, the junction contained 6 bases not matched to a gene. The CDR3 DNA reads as TGTGCCAGCAGACGGACAGGACAAAATGAAAAACTGTTTTTT. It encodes CASRRTGQNEKLFF.

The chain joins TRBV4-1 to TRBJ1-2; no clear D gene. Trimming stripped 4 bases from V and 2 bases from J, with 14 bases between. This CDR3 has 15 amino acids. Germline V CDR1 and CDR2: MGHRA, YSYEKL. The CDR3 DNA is TGCGCCAGCAGCCCCCCTGGGTGGACCAACTATGGCTACACCTTC. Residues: CASSPPGWTNYGYTF.

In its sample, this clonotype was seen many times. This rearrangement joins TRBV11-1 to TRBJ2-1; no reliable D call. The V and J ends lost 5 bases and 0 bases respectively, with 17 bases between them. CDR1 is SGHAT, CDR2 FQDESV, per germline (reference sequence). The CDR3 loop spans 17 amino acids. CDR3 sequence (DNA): TGTGCCAGCAGCCCCGACCCGGTCAGCATCTCCTACAATGAGCAGTTCTTC. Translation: CASSPDPVSISYNEQFF.

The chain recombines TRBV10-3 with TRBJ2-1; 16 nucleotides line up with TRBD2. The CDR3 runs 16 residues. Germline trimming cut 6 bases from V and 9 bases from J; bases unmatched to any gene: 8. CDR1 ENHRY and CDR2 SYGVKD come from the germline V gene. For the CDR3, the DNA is TGTGCCATCAGACCGGGACTAGCGGGGGGGGTAGGTGAGCAGTTCTTC. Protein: CAIRPGLAGGVGEQFF.

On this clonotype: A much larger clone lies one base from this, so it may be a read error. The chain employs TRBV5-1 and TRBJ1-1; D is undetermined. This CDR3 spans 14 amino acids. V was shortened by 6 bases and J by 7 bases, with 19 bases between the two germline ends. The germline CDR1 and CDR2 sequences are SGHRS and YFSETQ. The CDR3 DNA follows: TGCGCCAGCAACTTAACCTCAGGAGAACTTGAAGCTTTCTTT. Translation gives CASNLTSGELEAFF.

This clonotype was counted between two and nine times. As DNA, the CDR3 is TGCGCCAGCAGTAAACAGGGCGCGGGGCAGCCCCAGCATTTT. It is translated as CASSKQGAGQPQHF. The chain links TRBV10-2 to TRBJ1-5; possible D gene TRBD1, 6 bases. The CDR3 contains 14 residues. V gave up 5 bases and J gave up 7 bases, with 15 bases separating them. Germline values: CDR1 WSHSY, CDR2 SAAADI.

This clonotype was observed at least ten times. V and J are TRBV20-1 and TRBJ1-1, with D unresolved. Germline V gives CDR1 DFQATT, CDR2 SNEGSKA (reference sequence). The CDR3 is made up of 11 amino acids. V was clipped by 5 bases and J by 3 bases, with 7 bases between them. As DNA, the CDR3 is TGCAGTGCTCCCGGCGACACTGAAGCTTTCTTT. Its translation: CSAPGDTEAFF.

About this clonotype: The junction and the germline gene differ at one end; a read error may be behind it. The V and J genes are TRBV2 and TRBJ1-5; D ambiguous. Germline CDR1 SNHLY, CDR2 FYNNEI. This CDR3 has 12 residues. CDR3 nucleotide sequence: TGTTCCAGCAGTCCCACTGTTCAGCCCCAGCATTTT. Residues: CSSSPTVQPQHF.

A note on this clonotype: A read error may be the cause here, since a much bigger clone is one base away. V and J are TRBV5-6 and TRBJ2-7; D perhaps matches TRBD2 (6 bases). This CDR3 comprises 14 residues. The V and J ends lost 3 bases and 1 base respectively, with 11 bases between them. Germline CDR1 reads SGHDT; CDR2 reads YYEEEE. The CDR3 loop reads CASSSGGRSYEQYF. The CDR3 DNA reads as TGTGCCAGCAGCTCTGGAGGGAGGTCCTACGAGCAGTACTTC.

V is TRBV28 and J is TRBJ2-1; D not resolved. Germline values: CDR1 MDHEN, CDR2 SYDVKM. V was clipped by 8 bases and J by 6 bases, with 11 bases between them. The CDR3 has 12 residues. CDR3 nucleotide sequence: TGTGCCAGCGCGAGGCGGCGCAATGAGCAGTTCTTC. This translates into CASARRRNEQFF.

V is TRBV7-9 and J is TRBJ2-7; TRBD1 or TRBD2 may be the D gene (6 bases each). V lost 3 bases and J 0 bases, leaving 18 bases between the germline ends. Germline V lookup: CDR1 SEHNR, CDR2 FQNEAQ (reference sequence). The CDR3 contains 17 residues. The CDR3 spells CASSFRWGDKSSYEQYF. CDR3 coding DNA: TGTGCCAGCAGCTTCCGGTGGGGGGACAAAAGCTCCTACGAGCAGTACTTC.

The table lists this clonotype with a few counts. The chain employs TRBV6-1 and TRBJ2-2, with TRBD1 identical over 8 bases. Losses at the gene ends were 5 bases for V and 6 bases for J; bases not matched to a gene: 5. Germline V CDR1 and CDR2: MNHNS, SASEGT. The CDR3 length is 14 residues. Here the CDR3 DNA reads TGTGCCAGCAGTTTGACAGGGGCGGCCGGGGAGCTGTTTTTT. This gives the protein CASSLTGAAGELFF.

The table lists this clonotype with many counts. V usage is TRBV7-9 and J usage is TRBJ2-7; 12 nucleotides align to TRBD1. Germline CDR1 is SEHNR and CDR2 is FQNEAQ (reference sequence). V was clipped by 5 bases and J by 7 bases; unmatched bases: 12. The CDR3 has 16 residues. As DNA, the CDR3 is TGTGCCAGCAGCGGGCCAGGGACAGGGGGCGTCGGGGAGCAGTACTTC. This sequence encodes CASSGPGTGGVGEQYF.

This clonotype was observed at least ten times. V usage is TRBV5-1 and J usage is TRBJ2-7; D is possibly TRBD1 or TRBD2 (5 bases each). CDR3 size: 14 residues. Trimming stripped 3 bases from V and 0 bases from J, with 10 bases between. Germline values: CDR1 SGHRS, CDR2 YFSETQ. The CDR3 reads CASSYGTLSYEQYF. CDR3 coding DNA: TGCGCCAGCAGCTACGGGACCCTCTCCTACGAGCAGTACTTC.

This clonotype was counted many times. CDR3 bases: TGTGCCGGGCTTGTGAACACTGAAGCTTTCTTT. The encoded protein is CAGLVNTEAFF. This chain connects TRBV2 to TRBJ1-1; D is unclear. This CDR3 is 11 amino acids long. Trimming took off 11 bases at V and 0 bases at J, with 7 bases between the two ends. The germline V gene has CDR1 SNHLY and CDR2 FYNNEI.

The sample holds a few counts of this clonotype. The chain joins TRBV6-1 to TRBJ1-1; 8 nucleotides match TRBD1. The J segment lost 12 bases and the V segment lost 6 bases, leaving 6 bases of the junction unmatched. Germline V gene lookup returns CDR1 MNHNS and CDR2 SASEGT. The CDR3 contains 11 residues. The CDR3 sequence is CASSKTGVPFF. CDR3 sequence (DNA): TGTGCCAGCAGCAAGACAGGGGTGCCTTTCTTT.

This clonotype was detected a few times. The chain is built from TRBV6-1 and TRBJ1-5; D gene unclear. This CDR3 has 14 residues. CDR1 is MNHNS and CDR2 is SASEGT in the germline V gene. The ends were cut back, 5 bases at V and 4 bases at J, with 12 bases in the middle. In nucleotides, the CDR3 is TGTGCCAGCAGTTGGGTGGTGGAAAATCAGCCCCAGCATTTT. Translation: CASSWVVENQPQHF.

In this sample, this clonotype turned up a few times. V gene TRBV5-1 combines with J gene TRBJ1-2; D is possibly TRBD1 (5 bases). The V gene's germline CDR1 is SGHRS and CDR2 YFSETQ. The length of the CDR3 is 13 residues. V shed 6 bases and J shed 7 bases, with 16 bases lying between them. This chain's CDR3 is CASTGDSLGGYTF. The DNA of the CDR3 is TGCGCCAGCACGGGGGACTCCCTCGGTGGCTACACCTTC.

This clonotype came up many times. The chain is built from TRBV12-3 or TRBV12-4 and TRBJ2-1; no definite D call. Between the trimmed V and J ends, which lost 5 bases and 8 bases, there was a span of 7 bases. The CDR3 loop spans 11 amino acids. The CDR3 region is CASSRGYEQFF. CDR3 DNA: TGTGCCAGCAGTCGTGGGTATGAGCAGTTCTTC.

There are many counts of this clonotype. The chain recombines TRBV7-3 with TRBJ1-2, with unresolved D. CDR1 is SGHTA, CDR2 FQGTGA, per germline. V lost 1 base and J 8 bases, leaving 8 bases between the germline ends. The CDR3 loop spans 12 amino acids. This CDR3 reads CASSLNGVGYTF. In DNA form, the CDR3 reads TGTGCCAGCAGCTTAAACGGGGTCGGCTACACCTTC.

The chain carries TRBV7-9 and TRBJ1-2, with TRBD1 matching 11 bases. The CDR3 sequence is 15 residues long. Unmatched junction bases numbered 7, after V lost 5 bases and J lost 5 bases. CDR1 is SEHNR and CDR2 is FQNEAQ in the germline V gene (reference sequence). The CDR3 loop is CASSVGTGGRYGYTF. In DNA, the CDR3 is TGTGCCAGCAGCGTCGGGACAGGGGGTCGGTATGGCTACACCTTC.

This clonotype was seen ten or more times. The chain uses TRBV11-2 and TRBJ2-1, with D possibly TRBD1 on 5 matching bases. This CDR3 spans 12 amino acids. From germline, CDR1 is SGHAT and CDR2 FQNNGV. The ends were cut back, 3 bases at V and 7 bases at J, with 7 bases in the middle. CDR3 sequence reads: CASSFGANEQFF. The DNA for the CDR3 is TGTGCCAGCAGCTTTGGGGCGAATGAGCAGTTCTTC.